A single sample gave rise to the 28 T cell receptor beta chains below, sequenced in a study of blood T cell repertoires in COVID-19 (dated by TCRdb to 2018 to 2021). The library was built by means of the immunoSEQ multiplex PCR assay. TCRdb carries this immuneACCESS record with in-frame sequences only. Its versions omit some clonotypes, under half of them owing to an unresolved V gene in the studies checked, with the rest unexplained. The sample table shows a few hundred thousand clones, and around nine tenths are seen once. 1.5% to 2% of the sample comes from the top ten. Sequencing was carried out using PBMCs or T cells enriched from blood (not recorded which). The receptors originated from a woman aged 40 to 49 who had recovered from COVID-19.

CDR3 loop: CATSDPRLGNTGELFF. The CDR3 DNA reads as TGTGCCACCAGTGATCCGCGACTAGGAAACACCGGGGAGCTGTTTTTT. This rearrangement joins TRBV24-1 to TRBJ2-2; possibly TRBD2 for D (6 bases). CDR1 KGHDR and CDR2 SFDVKD come from the germline V gene. The V and J ends lost 3 bases and 2 bases respectively, with 12 bases between them. This CDR3 is 16 amino acids long.

This clone came up a few times. The chain links TRBV20-1 to TRBJ2-1, with 8 nucleotides matching TRBD1. V shed 3 bases and J 7 bases; nucleotides not matched to a gene: 8. CDR3 length: 14 residues. Germline V gives CDR1 DFQATT, CDR2 SNEGSKA (reference sequence). CDR3 sequence reads: CSASFQGASNEQFF. In nucleotides, the CDR3 is TGCAGTGCTAGTTTCCAGGGGGCCTCGAATGAGCAGTTCTTC.

The chain uses TRBV9 and TRBJ1-4; D gene uncertain. The CDR3 has 16 residues. The V gene lost 4 bases and the J gene lost 4 bases, with 17 bases spanning the gap. From germline, CDR1 is SGDLS and CDR2 YYNGEE. The CDR3 nucleotides read TGTGCCAGCAGCTCACGGCCCTCAGGACTTAATGAAAAACTGTTTTTT. Residues: CASSSRPSGLNEKLFF.

The genes are TRBV6-5 and TRBJ2-1, with D perhaps matching TRBD2 (6 bases). V was pared by 4 bases and J by 0 bases, with 13 bases between. Germline assignment: CDR1 MNHEY and CDR2 SVGAGI. This CDR3 spans 16 amino acids. The chain's CDR3 is CASSSTYGSSYNEQFF. DNA for the CDR3: TGTGCCAGCAGTTCCACCTACGGGAGCTCCTACAATGAGCAGTTCTTC.

The chain uses TRBV9 and TRBJ1-1; D perhaps matches TRBD1 (6 bases). V lost 4 bases and J 4 bases, leaving 17 bases between the germline ends. The germline V gene encodes CDR1 SGDLS and CDR2 YYNGEE. This CDR3 has 15 residues. The chain's CDR3 is CASSPLGGGFTEAFF. CDR3 sequence (DNA): TGTGCCAGCAGCCCCTTGGGAGGGGGGTTCACTGAAGCTTTCTTT.

V and J are TRBV5-1 and TRBJ2-7; the D is unclear. Trimming removed 3 bases at V and 2 bases at J, with 15 bases between. The CDR3 totals 15 residues. The V gene's germline CDR1 is SGHRS and CDR2 YFSETQ. The DNA for the CDR3 is TGCGCCAGCAGCTCGGTACACACTACCACCTACGAGCAGTACTTC. Residues: CASSSVHTTTYEQYF. The full variable domain, rest sourced from reference TRBV5-1 and TRBJ2-7, is KAGVTQTPRYLIKTRGQQVTLSCSPISGHRSVSWYQQTPGQGLQFLFEYFSETQRNKGNFPGRFSGRQFSNSRSEMNVSTLELGDSALYLCASSSVHTTTYEQYFGPGTRLTVT.

The chain employs TRBV19 and TRBJ1-4; possible D gene TRBD1, 6 bases. V gave up 4 bases and J gave up 7 bases, with 16 bases separating them. The germline CDR1 and CDR2 sequences are LNHDA and SQIVND (reference sequence). CDR3 length equals 15 residues. CDR3 in DNA: TGTGCCAGTAGTAAAGATCGGGGGGCCGGTGAAAAACTGTTTTTT. Protein sequence: CASSKDRGAGEKLFF.

This clone has just a few counts. This rearrangement joins TRBV29-1 to TRBJ2-2; the match to TRBD1 covers 7 bases. The V segment lost 7 bases and the J segment 9 bases; nucleotides outside the gene matches: 8. Germline CDR1 and CDR2: SQVTM and ANQGSEA. The CDR3 totals 12 residues. DNA for the CDR3: TGCAGCGGCCGCCTAGGGGGCCGGGAGCTGTTTTTT. It yields the protein CSGRLGGRELFF.

V usage is TRBV9 and J usage is TRBJ1-4; 7 bases align to TRBD1. Trimming removed 0 bases from V and 4 bases from J; junction bases left unmatched: 6. Germline-derived CDR1 and CDR2 are SGDLS and YYNGEE. CDR3 length: 16 amino acids. The chain's CDR3 is CASSVAGGQSNEKLFF. CDR3 sequence (DNA): TGTGCCAGCAGCGTAGCTGGGGGACAGAGTAATGAAAAACTGTTTTTT.

V and J are TRBV27 and TRBJ2-2; 15 bases are shared with TRBD2. Trimming removed 3 bases from V and 2 bases from J; junction bases left unmatched: 7. CDR1 is MNHEY, CDR2 SMNVEV, per germline (reference sequence). There are 19 residues in the CDR3. The CDR3 is CASSFFGTSGRLNTGELFF. The DNA of the CDR3 is TGTGCCAGCAGTTTCTTTGGGACTAGCGGGAGGCTTAACACCGGGGAGCTGTTTTTT.

The rearrangement links TRBV30 to TRBJ1-1, with D possibly matching TRBD1 (6 bases). Trimming stripped 8 bases from V and 5 bases from J, with 12 bases between. CDR1 and CDR2 from the germline V gene are GTSNPN and SVGIG (reference sequence). CDR3 length equals 11 residues. CDR3 sequence (DNA): TGTGCCCGGGGGCGCGAAACTGAAGCTTTCTTT. This gives the protein CARGRETEAFF. Looking up the rest from reference TRBV30 and TRBJ1-1 gives the full variable domain: SQTIHQWPATLVQPVGSPLSLECTVEGTSNPNLYWYRQAAGRGLQLLFYSVGIGQISSEVPQNLSASRPQDRQFILSSKKLLLSDSGFYLCARGRETEAFFGQGTRLTVV.

This chain uses TRBV12-3 or TRBV12-4 with TRBJ2-7; 9 positions match TRBD1. V lost 9 bases, J lost 1 base, and 4 bases stayed unmatched. The CDR3 contains 13 residues. CDR3 DNA: TGTGCCAGTACGGGACAGGGTTCCTACGAGCAGTACTTC. It specifies CASTGQGSYEQYF.

The chain joins TRBV6-5 to TRBJ2-7; maybe TRBD2 (6 bases). The CDR3 runs 13 residues. The germline CDR1 and CDR2 sequences are MNHEY and SVGAGI. V lost 0 bases to trimming and J lost 5 bases, with 8 bases between them. The CDR3 loop is CASSYSTSNEQYF. CDR3 sequence (DNA): TGTGCCAGCAGTTACTCGACTAGTAACGAGCAGTACTTC.

This clone was recorded only once. The rearrangement links TRBV18 to TRBJ2-7; D gene unclear. The germline V gene has CDR1 KGHSH and CDR2 LQKENI. The germline V and J ends were trimmed by 0 bases and 6 bases, with 9 bases remaining between them. The CDR3 length is 13 residues. CDR3 nucleotides: TGTGCCAGCTCACCACCGAGACCTAGCGAGCAGTACTTC. This translates into CASSPPRPSEQYF.

J is TRBJ2-5 and V is TRBV19; D is perhaps TRBD1 (6 bases). The CDR3 sequence is 13 residues long. The V gene's germline CDR1 is LNHDA and CDR2 SQIVND (reference sequence). V lost 5 bases and J 3 bases, leaving 10 bases between the germline ends. CDR3 protein: CASSVGQKETQYF. The DNA for the CDR3 is TGTGCCAGTAGTGTTGGACAGAAAGAGACCCAGTACTTC.

V usage is TRBV7-2 and J usage is TRBJ1-2; D remains unclear. V was trimmed by 1 base and J by 4 bases, leaving 7 bases between them. The germline V gene has CDR1 SGHTA and CDR2 FQGNSA. CDR3 length equals 13 residues. As DNA, the CDR3 is TGTGCCAGCAGCTTAGGAGGAGTCTATGGCTACACCTTC. This gives the protein CASSLGGVYGYTF.

This chain joins TRBV11-3 and TRBJ2-1, with a possible D match to TRBD2 (6 bases). Trimming took 3 bases from V and 6 from J, leaving 15 bases between them. CDR1 is SGHNT and CDR2 is YENEEA in the germline V gene. The CDR3 covers 15 residues. In DNA form, the CDR3 reads TGTGCCAGCAGCTTGCGGGACCCGAGGATCAATGAGCAGTTCTTC. It yields the protein CASSLRDPRINEQFF.

The chain uses TRBV7-9 and TRBJ1-1, with D perhaps matching TRBD1 (5 bases). The CDR3 length is 12 residues. The germline V gene encodes CDR1 SEHNR and CDR2 FQNEAQ (reference sequence). Trimming pared 8 bases from V and 0 bases from J, leaving 7 bases between. CDR3 loop: CASVGVNTEAFF. The CDR3 DNA is TGTGCCAGCGTAGGGGTGAACACTGAAGCTTTCTTT. Supplemented by reference TRBV7-9 and TRBJ1-1, the full variable domain reads DTGVSQNPRHKITKRGQNVTFRCDPISEHNRLYWYRQTLGQGPEFLTYFQNEAQLEKSRLLSDRFSAERPKGSFSTLEIQRTEQGDSAMYLCASVGVNTEAFFGQGTRLTVV.

The chain recombines TRBV6-5 with TRBJ1-2; D gene unclear. Trimming shortened V by 2 bases and J by 6 bases, and 16 bases separated the two germline ends. The CDR3 is made up of 15 amino acids. The V gene's germline CDR1 is MNHEY and CDR2 SVGAGI. The CDR3 loop is CASSYSYRKGDGYTF. As DNA, the CDR3 is TGTGCCAGCAGTTACAGTTACAGAAAAGGCGATGGCTACACCTTC.

The CDR3 bases are TGTGCCAGCAGTCCCCTTTTTTACCGGGACACCAAAGCTTTCTTT. Translating gives CASSPLFYRDTKAFF. This chain connects TRBV27 to TRBJ1-1, with TRBD1 as a possible D gene (6 bases). V lost 5 bases, J lost 9 bases, and 22 bases lay in between. CDR3 length: 15 amino acids. Germline values: CDR1 MNHEY, CDR2 SMNVEV (reference sequence).

This clone was recorded a few times. V and J are TRBV7-2 and TRBJ2-7; D gene uncertain. Per germline, CDR1 SGHTA and CDR2 FQGNSA. Between the trimmed V and J ends, which lost 5 bases and 0 bases, there was a span of 8 bases. CDR3 length equals 13 residues. CDR3 nucleotides: TGTGCCAGCAGCCACGGGTCCTCCTACGAGCAGTACTTC. It encodes CASSHGSSYEQYF.

The CDR3 DNA reads TGTGCCATCAGCCCCGACAGGGGAGTCTATGGCTACACCTTC. It specifies CAISPDRGVYGYTF. This chain uses TRBV10-3 with TRBJ1-2; 8 nucleotides match TRBD1. The V gene end was trimmed by 6 bases and the J gene end by 4 bases; junction bases not matched to a gene: 7. There are 14 residues in the CDR3. Germline assignment: CDR1 ENHRY and CDR2 SYGVKD.

The genes are TRBV19 and TRBJ1-2; D unresolved. CDR3 length: 14 amino acids. Germline values: CDR1 LNHDA, CDR2 SQIVND (reference sequence). Trimming took 10 bases from V and 4 from J, leaving 19 bases between them. CDR3 amino acids: CATGSRGRLYGYTF. Written as DNA, the CDR3 is TGTGCCACTGGGTCTCGGGGAAGGCTCTATGGCTACACCTTC. The full variable domain, with the rest looked up from reference TRBV19 and TRBJ1-2, is DGGITQSPKYLFRKEGQNVTLSCEQNLNHDAMYWYRQDPGQGLRLIYYSQIVNDFQKGDIAEGYSVSREKKESFPLTVTSAQKNPTAFYLCATGSRGRLYGYTFGSGTRLTVV.

This rearrangement joins TRBV15 to TRBJ1-1; unclear D gene. Germline V lookup: CDR1 LNHNV, CDR2 YYDKDF (reference sequence). V gave up 0 bases and J gave up 11 bases, with 13 bases separating them. The CDR3 is made up of 13 amino acids. CDR3: CATSRDVSGIAFF. The CDR3 coding sequence is TGTGCCACCAGCAGAGATGTATCGGGGATTGCTTTCTTT.

The rearrangement links TRBV29-1 to TRBJ1-2; D call uncertain. The CDR3 runs to 11 residues. V was pared by 3 bases and J by 6 bases, with 8 bases between. The germline V gene has CDR1 SQVTM and CDR2 ANQGSEA. CDR3 protein: CSVDSGDGYTF. CDR3 DNA sequence: TGCAGCGTTGACTCCGGGGATGGCTACACCTTC.

The chain is built from TRBV18 and TRBJ1-1; perhaps TRBD1 as D (5 bases). Germline assignment: CDR1 KGHSH and CDR2 LQKENI. The CDR3 is made up of 15 amino acids. Trimming removed 2 bases at V and 5 bases at J, with 15 bases between. CDR3 residues: CASSPSEGGVTEAFF. Here the CDR3 DNA reads TGTGCCAGCTCACCATCAGAGGGAGGGGTAACTGAAGCTTTCTTT.

The chain recombines TRBV11-2 with TRBJ1-3; maybe TRBD1 (5 bases). The CDR3 is made up of 15 amino acids. With 2 bases removed from V and 0 bases from J, the gap between germline ends came to 8 bases. Germline V gene sequence: CDR1 SGHAT, CDR2 FQNNGV. The CDR3 reads CASSLMGHSGNTIYF. The CDR3, as DNA: TGTGCCAGCAGCTTAATGGGGCACTCTGGAAACACCATATATTTT.

The chain joins TRBV16 to TRBJ1-1, with TRBD1 matching 9 bases. CDR1 and CDR2 (germline): KGHSY, FQNENV. The CDR3 runs to 15 residues. J gave up 6 bases and V 0 bases, and 5 bases lay outside the gene matches. As DNA, the CDR3 is TGTGCCAGCAGCCAATCGTTCGGACAGGGGCCTGAAGCTTTCTTT. Translated, it gives CASSQSFGQGPEAFF.